This T cell receptor beta chain is drawn from a study of persistence of HIV-infected CD4 T cells. Germline V gene lookup returns CDR1 SNHLY and CDR2 FYNNEI. The CDR3 is made up of 12 amino acids. The V segment lost 3 bases and the J segment 5 bases; nucleotides outside the gene matches: 0. Lysates of CMV-infected fibroblasts at 10 ug/mL stimulated these cells. Sorted nonresponding memory CD4+ T cells were CD40L-negative, CD69-negative, CD45RO-high. CD8+ T cells were removed from PBMCs prior to stimulation. Remarks on this clone: No antigen is known for it.

The immunoSEQ assay was version 4, run in survey mode. The assay was immunoSEQ multiplex PCR, and TCRdb's table has in-frame clones only and misses some. The sample lists 25,000 to 35,000 clones, roughly 80% occurring once. This TCR was recovered from an adult man with HIV who was CMV-seropositive. V is TRBV2 and J is TRBJ2-5, with 7 positions matching TRBD2. Sequencing used CD4+ T cells sorted from PBMCs after roughly 20-hour stimulation, obtained from a patient who received antiretroviral therapy. CDR3 in DNA: TGTGCCAGCAGTGAGGGGGGGGAGACCCAGTACTTC. Translation: CASSEGGETQYF.